This T cell receptor beta chain came from a study of post-analysis software for immune sequencing data. Background on the study: The patients showed relapsing-remitting, secondary progressive and progressive-relapsing multiple sclerosis courses. General study findings and limits: Strong co-clustering by F measure was evident for samples that had been prepared in the same batch. Diversity measured as normalized Chao1 was significantly lower in multiple sclerosis patients than in controls. Patients used five TRBV segments, including TRBV5-6, TRBV5-1 and TRBV20-1, more often than controls.

The V and J ends lost 2 bases and 0 bases, in that order; junction bases with no gene match: 10. The germline gives CDR1 DFQATT, CDR2 SNEGSKA (reference sequence). This CDR3 has 17 residues. This clonotype was picked up a small number of times. Its antigen is unknown. The authors incorporated unique molecular identifiers into the TCR beta cDNA libraries. cDNA molecules numbering roughly 0.5 million came from roughly 1 to 10 million T cells. TCRdb re-derived calls from the PCR reads in MiXCR, one entry per CDR3 protein. Of around 190,000 distinct CDR3 sequences in the sample, approximately 28% were seen once.

V usage is TRBV20-1 and J usage is TRBJ1-5; 7 nucleotides align to TRBD1. The sample was blood. The receptor was derived from a girl aged 2 to 17 with multiple sclerosis. The chain's CDR3 is CSARPRTGDYSNQPQHF. As DNA, the CDR3 is TGCAGTGCTAGACCTAGGACAGGCGATTATAGCAATCAGCCCCAGCATTTT.